The 24 T cell receptor beta chains in this list originate from one sample, sequenced in a study of blood T cell repertoires in COVID-19. Libraries were prepared by immunoSEQ multiplex PCR; TCRdb keeps only in-frame clonotypes and omits some of them. The table has 150,000 to 180,000 clones, about 80% seen once; the top ten hold around 7.9%. The sequenced material came from PBMCs or T cells enriched from blood (not recorded which). Receptors originate from a middle-aged man who had recovered from COVID-19.

The rearrangement uses TRBV5-6 and TRBJ1-3; D not certain. CDR1 SGHDT and CDR2 YYEEEE come from the germline V gene. The CDR3 contains 16 residues. V was shortened by 4 bases and J by 0 bases, with 14 bases between the two germline ends. CDR3 sequence reads: CASSPVLGSSGNTIYF. CDR3 DNA sequence: TGTGCCAGCAGCCCCGTCCTGGGCAGCTCTGGAAACACCATATATTTT.

The chain uses TRBV19 and TRBJ1-2; weak D call: TRBD1 (5 bases). The V and J ends lost 3 bases and 3 bases respectively, with 8 bases between them. The CDR3 runs 13 residues. Germline V lookup: CDR1 LNHDA, CDR2 SQIVND (reference sequence). The CDR3 is CASSIATDYGYTF. Written as DNA, the CDR3 is TGTGCCAGTAGTATCGCGACAGACTATGGCTACACCTTC. The full variable domain, with the rest looked up from reference TRBV19 and TRBJ1-2, is DGGITQSPKYLFRKEGQNVTLSCEQNLNHDAMYWYRQDPGQGLRLIYYSQIVNDFQKGDIAEGYSVSREKKESFPLTVTSAQKNPTAFYLCASSIATDYGYTFGSGTRLTVV.

CDR3 DNA: TGTGCCAGCAGTGAAACACTAGCGGGGGGACGGGATACGCAGTATTTT. Protein sequence: CASSETLAGGRDTQYF. The chain recombines TRBV6-1 with TRBJ2-3, with TRBD2 matching over 12 bases. V was pared by 2 bases and J by 6 bases, with 6 bases of the junction left unmatched. Germline V gives CDR1 MNHNS, CDR2 SASEGT. The CDR3 covers 16 residues.

Here the CDR3 reads CSVGGGQGYGYTF. The DNA for the CDR3 is TGCAGCGTTGGGGGAGGACAGGGCTATGGCTACACCTTC. The J gene is TRBJ1-2, the V gene TRBV29-1, with TRBD1 identical over 8 bases. Unmatched junction bases numbered 5, after V lost 4 bases and J lost 4 bases. Germline values: CDR1 SQVTM, CDR2 ANQGSEA. The CDR3 spans 13 residues.

This clone has a handful of counts. The rearrangement joins TRBV5-6 to TRBJ2-2; D is unresolved. Germline V gene lookup returns CDR1 SGHDT and CDR2 YYEEEE. The CDR3 consists of 14 residues. The V and J ends lost 0 bases and 6 bases respectively, with 9 bases between them. Here the CDR3 DNA reads TGTGCCAGCAGCTTGGCCGGGTTCGCCGGGGAGCTGTTTTTT. Residues: CASSLAGFAGELFF.

The chain joins TRBV3-1 (or the pseudogene TRBV3-2) to TRBJ2-1, with 10 bases that match TRBD2. The CDR3 totals 16 residues. The germline V gene has CDR1 LGHDT and CDR2 YNNKEL (reference sequence). With V trimmed by 1 base and J by 8 bases, 8 bases remained unmatched. The DNA for the CDR3 is TGTGCCAGCAGCCAAGGGCCTAGCGGGGGCTTCGATGAGCAGTTCTTC. Amino acid sequence: CASSQGPSGGFDEQFF.

The chain couples TRBV4-2 to TRBJ2-7; tentative D call: TRBD1 (6 bases). The CDR3 runs 15 residues. Trimming took off 0 bases at V and 0 bases at J, with 9 bases between the two ends. Germline V gene sequence: CDR1 LGHNA, CDR2 YNFKEQ. The CDR3 DNA reads as TGTGCCAGCAGCCAAGAATTGGACAGCTCCTACGAGCAGTACTTC. It codes for CASSQELDSSYEQYF.

J is TRBJ1-1 and V is TRBV7-2; 7 bases are shared with TRBD1. V trimming: 2 bases; J trimming: 0 bases; junction bases outside the gene matches: 3. This CDR3 region has 15 residues. Germline-derived CDR1 and CDR2 are SGHTA and FQGNSA. The chain's CDR3 is CASSLTTGLNTEAFF. The CDR3 region has the DNA TGTGCCAGCAGCTTAACGACAGGGTTGAACACTGAAGCTTTCTTT. The full variable domain, completed using reference TRBV7-2 and TRBJ1-1, is GAGVSQSPSNKVTEKGKDVELRCDPISGHTALYWYRQSLGQGLEFLIYFQGNSAPDKSGLPSDRFSAERTGGSVSTLTIQRTQQEDSAVYLCASSLTTGLNTEAFFGQGTRLTVV.

The rearrangement joins TRBV2 to TRBJ1-2; D call uncertain. There are 16 residues in the CDR3. Trimming stripped 3 bases from V and 4 bases from J, with 18 bases between. Germline CDR1 and CDR2: SNHLY and FYNNEI. The CDR3 region has the DNA TGTGCCAGCAGTGACGGCGCCAGCGGGCGCGTCTATGGCTACACCTTC. Translation: CASSDGASGRVYGYTF.

The rearrangement joins TRBV6-6 to TRBJ1-2; 8 nucleotides align to TRBD1. The CDR3 is 16 residues long. Germline-derived CDR1 and CDR2 are MNHNY and SVGAGI (reference sequence). V lost 3 bases, J lost 2 bases, and 8 bases stayed unmatched. CDR3 bases: TGTGCCAGCAGTTATGGGCAGGGGGCTAGAAACTATGGCTACACCTTC. It specifies CASSYGQGARNYGYTF.

The CDR3 region is CASSPQLAGDEQFF. The CDR3 nucleotides are TGTGCCAGCTCACCACAGCTAGCGGGGGATGAGCAGTTCTTC. The rearrangement joins TRBV18 to TRBJ2-1, with TRBD2 matching 10 bases. This CDR3 is 14 amino acids long. Germline lookup yields CDR1 KGHSH and CDR2 LQKENI. After removal of 1 base from V and 8 bases from J, the junction contained 2 bases not matched to a gene.

This chain uses TRBV18 with TRBJ1-1; a possible D gene is TRBD1 (5 bases). Germline values: CDR1 KGHSH, CDR2 LQKENI. The CDR3 runs to 16 residues. Trimming cost V 3 bases and J 4 bases, with 18 bases left between them. This chain's CDR3 is CASSPRPLQGGTEAFF. CDR3 DNA: TGTGCCAGCTCACCGCGCCCCCTCCAGGGCGGCACTGAAGCTTTCTTT.

This clone was counted between two and nine times. The chain employs TRBV7-3 and TRBJ2-2; TRBD2 agrees at 10 bases. V was pared by 1 base and J by 8 bases, with 13 bases of the junction left unmatched. Germline CDR1 and CDR2: SGHTA and FQGTGA. The CDR3 is 18 amino acids. The CDR3 nucleotides read TGTGCCAGCAGCTTAAATCCATCACTAGCGGGGATCACAGGGGAGCTGTTTTTT. It codes for CASSLNPSLAGITGELFF.

This clone was observed a single time. The rearrangement uses TRBV5-6 and TRBJ2-5; D is uncertain. V shed 4 bases and J shed 5 bases, with 12 bases lying between them. This CDR3 spans 13 amino acids. Germline CDR1 and CDR2: SGHDT and YYEEEE. The CDR3: CASSRYPLETQYF. CDR3 nucleotide sequence: TGTGCCAGCAGCCGCTACCCTTTGGAGACCCAGTACTTC.

The J gene is TRBJ2-4, the V gene TRBV2; TRBD1 matches 8 bases. The V gene's germline CDR1 is SNHLY and CDR2 FYNNEI. After removal of 2 bases from V and 0 bases from J, the junction contained 6 bases not matched to a gene. The CDR3 length is 17 residues. CDR3 protein: CASSETGQGVAKNIQYF. CDR3 sequence (DNA): TGTGCCAGCAGTGAAACCGGACAGGGTGTAGCCAAAAACATTCAGTACTTC.

The chain employs TRBV5-6 and TRBJ2-7; 10 positions agree with TRBD1. CDR1 SGHDT and CDR2 YYEEEE come from the germline V gene. The ends lost 3 bases at V and 3 bases at J; junction bases unmatched: 6. CDR3 length: 15 amino acids. The DNA for the CDR3 is TGTGCCAGCAGCTGGACAGGGGGATCAGTCTACGAGCAGTACTTC. This translates into CASSWTGGSVYEQYF.

The chain carries TRBV4-2 and TRBJ1-1; tentative D call: TRBD1 (5 bases). The CDR3 contains 15 residues. Germline V gene lookup returns CDR1 LGHNA and CDR2 YNFKEQ. V was shortened by 1 base and J by 1 base, with 10 bases between the two germline ends. The CDR3 here is CASSQVLTANTEAFF. The CDR3 DNA reads as TGTGCCAGCAGCCAAGTCCTGACAGCGAACACTGAAGCTTTCTTT.

The chain couples TRBV18 to TRBJ2-7; 7 positions agree with TRBD1. Germline V lookup: CDR1 KGHSH, CDR2 LQKENI. The CDR3 loop spans 13 amino acids. The V segment lost 3 bases and the J segment 5 bases; nucleotides outside the gene matches: 4. The CDR3 region is CASSPTGIDEQYF. The DNA of the CDR3 is TGTGCCAGCTCACCGACAGGGATCGACGAGCAGTACTTC.

The chain is built from TRBV7-9 and TRBJ2-7; a weak D match, TRBD1 (5 bases). Germline CDR1 and CDR2: SEHNR and FQNEAQ (reference sequence). The CDR3 consists of 14 residues. V lost 5 bases and J lost 1, with 12 bases in between. The CDR3 DNA reads as TGTGCCAGCAGCATCACAGGTATATCCTACGAGCAGTACTTC. Its protein is CASSITGISYEQYF.

The rearrangement uses TRBV7-9 and TRBJ2-3, with 8 bases identical to TRBD1. This CDR3 contains 15 residues. Germline CDR1 and CDR2: SEHNR and FQNEAQ (reference sequence). Trimming removed 6 bases from V and 2 bases from J; junction bases left unmatched: 7. CDR3 in amino acids: CASRTRDRSTDTQYF. The CDR3 coding sequence is TGTGCCAGCAGGACCCGGGACAGGTCCACAGATACGCAGTATTTT.

The rearrangement uses TRBV3-1 (or the pseudogene TRBV3-2) and TRBJ2-1; 9 nucleotides match TRBD2. Germline V gives CDR1 LGHDT, CDR2 YNNKEL (reference sequence). Trimming took 3 bases from V and 4 from J; bases not matched to a gene: 7. CDR3 size: 16 residues. This CDR3 is CASSHRSGGPYNEQFF. The CDR3 region has the DNA TGTGCCAGCAGCCATCGAAGCGGGGGGCCGTACAATGAGCAGTTCTTC.

The gene calls are TRBV14 and TRBJ2-3, with TRBD2 matching 9 bases. CDR3 size: 16 residues. Germline trimming cut 1 base from V and 5 bases from J; bases unmatched to any gene: 7. The germline V gene encodes CDR1 SGHDN and CDR2 FVKESK. The CDR3 region is CASSQGAGGPGDTQYF. The CDR3 coding sequence is TGTGCCAGCAGCCAAGGTGCGGGGGGGCCCGGAGATACGCAGTATTTT.

In this sample, this clone turned up once. This chain connects TRBV9 to TRBJ2-5; no firm D call. Germline loops: CDR1 SGDLS, CDR2 YYNGEE. The V end lost 2 bases, the J end lost 1 base, and 9 bases lay between the germline ends. CDR3 length: 14 residues. The CDR3 protein is CASSVQASQETQYF. The CDR3 nucleotides read TGTGCCAGCAGCGTCCAGGCTTCCCAAGAGACCCAGTACTTC.

The chain joins TRBV7-2 to TRBJ2-1; 9 bases align to TRBD1. The length of the CDR3 is 14 residues. V was clipped by 9 bases and J by 9 bases; unmatched bases: 12. The V gene's germline CDR1 is SGHTA and CDR2 FQGNSA. As DNA, the CDR3 is TGTGCCAGTCGAGAGAGGACAGGGGTTAGTGAGCAGTTCTTC. Translated: CASRERTGVSEQFF.